This T cell receptor beta chain is from a study of blood T cell repertoires in COVID-19. Across the whole study: Both acute and convalescent COVID-19 samples were obtained from the United States, Italy and Spain. Nucleic acid was either cDNA or gDNA, and it came from T cells, B-cell-depleted T cells, or PBMCs.

Per the original methods: Reference gene primers were amplified, and this amplification served to estimate nucleated cell counts. Here immunoSEQ multiplex PCR was the method, and the copy in TCRdb shows in-frame clones only, minus some. D and trimming were read from the DNA, whereas the V and J calls and clone size are those reported in that table. The data contain about 86,000 clones, around four fifths of them seen just once; the ten biggest clones take up about 3.4%. This clonotype originated in a man between 50 and 59 years old with acute or convalescent COVID-19. Specimen: peripheral blood.

The CDR3 region has the DNA TGTGCCAGCAGTTTCGACAGGTACTATGGCTACACCTTC. It specifies CASSFDRYYGYTF. This rearrangement joins TRBV27 to TRBJ1-2; maybe TRBD1 (6 bases). This CDR3 contains 13 residues. CDR1 and CDR2 from the germline V gene are MNHEY and SMNVEV (reference sequence). Trimming removed 3 bases at V and 3 bases at J, with 8 bases between.